This TCR beta chain was found in a study of control samples from healthy donors and cancer patients. Assay used: immunoSEQ multiplex PCR; TCRdb lists only in-frame clones, some missing. The sample holds about 180,000 clones, approximately 94% seen once. This CDR3 comprises 15 residues. CDR1 SGHTA and CDR2 FQGNSA come from the germline V gene. V lost 1 base to trimming and J lost 0 bases, with 9 bases between them. The TCR originated in a woman aged 18-29 years in good health. V and J are TRBV7-2 and TRBJ1-1; no clear D. The specimen sequenced was blood. CDR3 in DNA: TGTGCCAGCAGCTTAGGAGGGCTTATGAACACTGAAGCTTTCTTT. Translating it yields CASSLGGLMNTEAFF.